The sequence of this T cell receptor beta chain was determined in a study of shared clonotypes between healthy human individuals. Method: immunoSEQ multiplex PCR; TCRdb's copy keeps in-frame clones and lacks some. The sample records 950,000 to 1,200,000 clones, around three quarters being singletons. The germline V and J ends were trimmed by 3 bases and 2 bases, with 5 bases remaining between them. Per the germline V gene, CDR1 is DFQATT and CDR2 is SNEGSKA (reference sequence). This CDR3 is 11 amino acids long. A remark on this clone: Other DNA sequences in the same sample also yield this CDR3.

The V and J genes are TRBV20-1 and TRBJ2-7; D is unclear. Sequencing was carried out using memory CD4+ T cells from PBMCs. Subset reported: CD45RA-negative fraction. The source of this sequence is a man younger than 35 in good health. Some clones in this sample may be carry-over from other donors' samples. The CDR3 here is CSARPTYEQYF. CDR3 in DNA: TGCAGTGCTAGGCCTACCTACGAGCAGTACTTC.